This T cell receptor beta chain emerged from a study of blood T cell repertoires in COVID-19. The overall study: Sites in the United States, Italy and Spain provided acute and convalescent COVID-19 samples. PBMCs, B-cell-depleted T cells, or T cells provided the cDNA or gDNA that made up the material.

Germline-derived CDR1 and CDR2 are SGHTA and FQGNSA. V shed 1 base and J 3 bases; nucleotides not matched to a gene: 10. The CDR3 has 17 amino acids. Authors' methods: Reference gene primer amplification in the assay estimated nucleated cell counts. Profiling relied on immunoSEQ multiplex PCR, and the TCRdb table lists in-frame clones only, not all of them. V and J calls plus clone size are reproduced from that table; the DNA served to infer D and trimming. The sample has 75,000 to 95,000 clones, 72% seen once; the top ten hold 20% to 25%. Sequences were obtained from peripheral blood. The chain joins TRBV7-2 to TRBJ1-1; 8 bases are shared with TRBD1. The clonotype comes from a woman aged 55-69 years in a cohort sampled during active or convalescent COVID-19. This CDR3 is CASSLVPGQVRYTEAFF. The CDR3 DNA reads as TGTGCCAGCAGCTTAGTCCCGGGACAGGTTCGATACACTGAAGCTTTCTTT.